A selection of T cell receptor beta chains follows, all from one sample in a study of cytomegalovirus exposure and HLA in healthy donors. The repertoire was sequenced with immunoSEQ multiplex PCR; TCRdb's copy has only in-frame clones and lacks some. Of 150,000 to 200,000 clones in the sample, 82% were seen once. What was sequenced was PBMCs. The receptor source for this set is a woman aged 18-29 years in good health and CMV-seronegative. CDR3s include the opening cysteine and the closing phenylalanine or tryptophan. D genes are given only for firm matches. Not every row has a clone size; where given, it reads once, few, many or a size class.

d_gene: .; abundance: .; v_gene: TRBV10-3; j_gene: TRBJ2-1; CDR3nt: TGTGCCATCGGGCTAGCTCTCGACAATGAGCAGTTCTTC; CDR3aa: CAIGLALDNEQFF
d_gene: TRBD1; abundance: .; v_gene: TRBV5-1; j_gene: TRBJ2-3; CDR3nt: TGCGCCAGCAGCTTTACAGGGGATGGGGATACGCAGTATTTT; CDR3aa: CASSFTGDGDTQYF
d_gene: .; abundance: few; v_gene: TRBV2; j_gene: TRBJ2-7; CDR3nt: TGTGCCAGCAGGCGCGCTGACTCTACCATCTACGAGCAGTACTTC; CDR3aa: CASRRADSTIYEQYF
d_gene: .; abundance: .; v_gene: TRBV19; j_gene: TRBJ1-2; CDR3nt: TGTGCCAACCCAGTGACAGTGAACTATGGCTACACCTTC; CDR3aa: CANPVTVNYGYTF
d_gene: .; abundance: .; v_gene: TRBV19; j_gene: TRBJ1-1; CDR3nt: TGTGCCAGTAGTATCCCGAGGGTCACTGAAGCTTTCTTT; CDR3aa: CASSIPRVTEAFF
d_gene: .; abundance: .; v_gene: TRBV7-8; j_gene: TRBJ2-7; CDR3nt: TGTGCCAGCAGCTTAGAAACCAGCTCCTACGAGCAGTACTTC; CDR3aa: CASSLETSSYEQYF
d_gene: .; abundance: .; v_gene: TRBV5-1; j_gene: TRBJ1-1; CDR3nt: TGCGCCAGCAGCGCCCGGGCCTCTGAGGGCACTGAAGCTTTCTTT; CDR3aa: CASSARASEGTEAFF
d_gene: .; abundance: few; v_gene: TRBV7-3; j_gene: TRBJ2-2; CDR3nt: TGTGCCAGCAGCTCAGTTGCGGGGCACACCGGGGAGCTGTTTTTT; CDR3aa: CASSSVAGHTGELFF
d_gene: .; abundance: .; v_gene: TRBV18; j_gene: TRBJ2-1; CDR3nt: TGTGCCAGCTCACCACCGGATCTAGTAAAACCCGAGCAGTTCTTC; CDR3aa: CASSPPDLVKPEQFF
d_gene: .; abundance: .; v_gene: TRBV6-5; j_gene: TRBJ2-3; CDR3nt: TGTGCCAGCAGTTCTCAGGGGCTCACAGATACGCAGTATTTT; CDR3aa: CASSSQGLTDTQYF
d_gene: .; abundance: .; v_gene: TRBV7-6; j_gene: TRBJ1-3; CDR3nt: TGTGCCAGCAGCTTAGGAGGGTTTGTTCAGAACACCATATATTTT; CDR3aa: CASSLGGFVQNTIYF
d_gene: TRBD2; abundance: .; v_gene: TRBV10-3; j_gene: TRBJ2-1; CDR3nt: TGTGCCATCAGTGAGTCGGGACTAGAACGGAATGAGCAGTTCTTC; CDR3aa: CAISESGLERNEQFF
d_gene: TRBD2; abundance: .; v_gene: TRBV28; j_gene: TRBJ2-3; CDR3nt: TGTGCCAGCAGACCCATCGGACTAGCCATAACGTATAGCACAGATACGCAGTATTTT; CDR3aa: CASRPIGLAITYSTDTQYF
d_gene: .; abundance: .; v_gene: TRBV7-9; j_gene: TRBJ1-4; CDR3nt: TGTGCCAGCAGCTTAAGAGGTGAAAAACTGTTTTTT; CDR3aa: CASSLRGEKLFF
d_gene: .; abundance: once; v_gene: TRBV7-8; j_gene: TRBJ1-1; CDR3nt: TGTGCCAGCAGCCCCGGGGGTGTATACACTGAAGCTTTCTTT; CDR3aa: CASSPGGVYTEAFF
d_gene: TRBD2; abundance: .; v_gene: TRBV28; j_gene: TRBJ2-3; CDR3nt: TGTGCCAGCAGCCACATCAACGTCCTAGCGGGAAAGGCCACAGATACGCAGTATTTT; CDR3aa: CASSHINVLAGKATDTQYF